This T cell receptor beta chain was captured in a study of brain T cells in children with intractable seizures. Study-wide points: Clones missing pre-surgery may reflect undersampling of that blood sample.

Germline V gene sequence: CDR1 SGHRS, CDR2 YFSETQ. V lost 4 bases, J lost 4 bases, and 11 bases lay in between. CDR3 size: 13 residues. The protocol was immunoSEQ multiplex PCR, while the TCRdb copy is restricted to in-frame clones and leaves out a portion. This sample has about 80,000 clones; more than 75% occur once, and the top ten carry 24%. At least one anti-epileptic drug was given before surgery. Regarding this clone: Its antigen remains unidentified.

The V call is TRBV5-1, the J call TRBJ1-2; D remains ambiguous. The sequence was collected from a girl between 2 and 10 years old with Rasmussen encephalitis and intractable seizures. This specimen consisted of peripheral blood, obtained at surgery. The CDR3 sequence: CASSPLTGYGYTF. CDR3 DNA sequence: TGCGCCAGCAGCCCCCTGACGGGCTATGGCTACACCTTC.